Following are 9 T cell receptor beta chains from one sample sequenced in a study of blood T cell repertoires in COVID-19. Assay: immunoSEQ multiplex PCR; the TCRdb copy retains only in-frame clones and omits some. The sample yields 45,000 to 55,000 clones, 68% seen once. Sequenced sample: peripheral blood. These receptors were collected from a woman aged 70 to 79 with acute or convalescent COVID-19.

This CDR3 reads CAVARGENSPLHF. The CDR3 nucleotides are TGTGCCGTTGCCAGGGGGGAGAATTCACCCCTCCACTTT. The chain recombines TRBV6-5 with TRBJ1-6; 7 bases agree with TRBD1. The CDR3 is 13 amino acids. V lost 11 bases to trimming and J lost 7 bases; unmatched junction nucleotides: 8. The germline gives CDR1 MNHEY, CDR2 SVGAGI.

The V call is TRBV4-2, the J call TRBJ1-6; D call uncertain. Looked up from germline, CDR1 is LGHNA and CDR2 is YNFKEQ. The CDR3 length is 17 residues. The V end lost 0 bases, the J end lost 6 bases, and 15 bases lay between the germline ends. CDR3 DNA: TGTGCCAGCAGCCAAGATGTAAGGCGGAATCTTAATTCACCCCTCCACTTT. Translation: CASSQDVRRNLNSPLHF.

The chain links TRBV3-1 (or the pseudogene TRBV3-2) to TRBJ2-7, with 8 bases aligning to TRBD2. CDR1 and CDR2 (germline): LGHDT, YNNKEL (reference sequence). V gave up 2 bases and J gave up 2 bases; unmatched junction bases: 8. The CDR3 length is 16 residues. The CDR3 reads CASSQRNSGSAYEQYF. DNA of the CDR3: TGTGCCAGCAGCCAACGGAACAGCGGGAGCGCCTACGAGCAGTACTTC.

This clone has more than one count but fewer than ten. The V and J genes are TRBV20-1 and TRBJ1-6; 7 bases match TRBD1. With V trimmed by 3 bases and J by 8 bases, 7 bases remained unmatched. This CDR3 spans 14 amino acids. Germline V gives CDR1 DFQATT, CDR2 SNEGSKA (reference sequence). The CDR3 sequence: CSASKGGVDSPLHF. The CDR3 nucleotides are TGCAGTGCTAGTAAAGGGGGCGTCGATTCACCCCTCCACTTT.

This clone was recorded only once. The chain is built from TRBV7-6 and TRBJ2-1, with a tentative D call TRBD1 (5 bases). This CDR3 comprises 18 residues. CDR1 and CDR2 from the germline V gene are SGHVS and FNYEAQ. V was clipped by 3 bases and J by 0 bases, with 18 bases between them. The CDR3 spells CASSFLTVQESSYNEQFF. CDR3 bases: TGTGCCAGCAGCTTCCTAACTGTACAGGAAAGCTCCTACAATGAGCAGTTCTTC.

This clone was found once. The chain employs TRBV6-2 or TRBV6-3 and TRBJ2-1; TRBD1 aligns across 9 bases. The J segment lost 4 bases and the V segment lost 2 bases, leaving 9 bases of the junction unmatched. CDR1 is MNHEY and CDR2 is SVGEGT in the germline V gene. The CDR3 is made up of 17 amino acids. The CDR3 loop is CASSYDPGQGIYNEQFF. The DNA of the CDR3 is TGTGCCAGCAGTTACGATCCGGGACAGGGCATTTACAATGAGCAGTTCTTC.

The V gene is TRBV28, the J gene TRBJ1-5; the match to TRBD1 covers 9 bases. J lost 5 bases, V lost 5 bases, and 4 bases had no gene match. The CDR3 consists of 14 residues. Per the germline V gene, CDR1 is MDHEN and CDR2 is SYDVKM. The CDR3 spells CASSPTGGYQPQHF. The CDR3 nucleotides are TGTGCCAGCAGTCCGACAGGGGGATATCAGCCCCAGCATTTT.

The genes are TRBV6-5 and TRBJ1-5, with 9 nucleotides matching TRBD1. The germline CDR1 and CDR2 sequences are MNHEY and SVGAGI. V was pared by 6 bases and J by 8 bases, with 8 bases of the junction left unmatched. The CDR3 length is 14 residues. As DNA, the CDR3 is TGTGCCAGCAGCACCGGGACAGGGTTTGAGCCCCAGCATTTT. It translates to CASSTGTGFEPQHF.

This clone was seen just once. This chain links TRBV19 with TRBJ1-6, with D possibly TRBD1 on 5 matching bases. V lost 9 bases and J 0 bases, leaving 6 bases between the germline ends. Looked up from germline, CDR1 is LNHDA and CDR2 is SQIVND (reference sequence). CDR3 length: 13 residues. CDR3 protein: CASGGSYNSPLHF. CDR3 coding DNA: TGTGCCAGCGGGGGCTCCTATAATTCACCCCTCCACTTT.